This is a list of T cell receptor beta chains from one sample in a study of blood T cells in healthy people across ages. One entry per CDR3 protein results from TCRdb running MiXCR on the 5' RACE reads. Of 1.5 million to 2 million distinct CDR3 sequences listed, 28% were seen once; the top ten hold 7.7%. Sequenced input: blood. Receptor source: a woman aged 30 to 39 in good health. Both conserved end residues are part of each CDR3. Each record gives: D gene, J gene, clone size, V gene, CDR3 protein, CDR3 DNA. The D gene is left open where the match is weak. The size of a clone is reported for some rows only, either as once, few or many, or as a class for expanded clones.

>NA|TRBJ2-3|many|TRBV5-1
CASSFDYTDTQYF
TGCGCCAGCAGCTTCGACTACACAGATACGCAGTATTTT
>TRBD1|TRBJ2-1|NA|TRBV20-1
CSATQGYNERFF
TGCAGTGCCACACAGGGGTACAATGAGCGGTTCTTC
>TRBD2|TRBJ2-7|NA|TRBV5-1
CASSVRGGGSYEQYF
TGCGCCAGCAGCGTCCGGGGGGGCGGGAGCTACGAGCAGTACTTC
>NA|TRBJ2-7|many|TRBV3-1
CASSHVYEQYF
TGTGCCAGCAGCCACGTCTACGAGCAGTACTTC
>NA|TRBJ2-1|many|TRBV20-1
CSVLTVGDEQFF
TGCAGTGTTCTAACCGTAGGCGACGAGCAGTTCTTC
>NA|TRBJ2-1|few|TRBV2
CASSAGAVSYNEQFF
TGTGCCAGCAGTGCAGGTGCGGTTTCCTACAATGAGCAGTTCTTC
>NA|TRBJ2-7|NA|TRBV3-1
CASSRPLQGRDEQYF
TGTGCCAGCAGCCGGCCCCTACAGGGTCGCGACGAGCAGTACTTC
>NA|TRBJ2-2|few|TRBV10-3
CAISDRAVNTGELFF
TGTGCCATCAGTGACCGCGCTGTAAACACCGGGGAGCTGTTTTTT
>NA|TRBJ2-1|few|TRBV20-1
CSARDSFNSLEQFF
TGCAGTGCTAGAGATTCATTTAATTCGCTGGAGCAGTTCTTC
>NA|TRBJ2-1|few|TRBV18
CASSPQRLKSSYNEQFF
TGTGCCAGCTCACCTCAGCGGTTAAAGAGCTCCTACAATGAGCAGTTCTTC
>NA|TRBJ1-5|few|TRBV2
CASSAEVGNQPQHF
TGTGCCAGCAGCGCCGAGGTGGGCAATCAGCCCCAGCATTTT
>TRBD2|TRBJ2-5|NA|TRBV6-5
CASSYGFKLAGQETQYF
TGTGCCAGCAGTTACGGGTTTAAACTAGCGGGACAAGAGACCCAGTACTTC
>NA|TRBJ1-2|NA|TRBV12-3/TRBV12-4
CASRAQIYGYTF
TGTGCCAGCAGGGCACAGATCTATGGCTACACCTTC
>NA|TRBJ2-7|NA|TRBV29-1
CSGGTKLSYEQYF
TGCAGCGGCGGGACAAAACTCTCCTACGAGCAGTACTTC
>NA|TRBJ2-5|many|TRBV12-3/TRBV12-4
CASSYQGKETQYF
TGTGCCAGCAGTTACCAGGGGAAAGAGACCCAGTACTTC
>NA|TRBJ2-3|many|TRBV20-1
CSARGASRGSTDTQYF
TGCAGTGCTAGGGGGGCCTCGCGGGGGAGCACAGATACGCAGTATTTT
>TRBD2|TRBJ2-1|NA|TRBV12-3/TRBV12-4
CASRLAGASCNEQFF
TGTGCCAGCAGGCTAGCGGGGGCCTCCTGCAATGAGCAGTTCTTC
>NA|TRBJ2-7|many|TRBV7-3
CARTGEQYF
TGTGCCAGGACGGGCGAGCAGTACTTC
>NA|TRBJ2-1|many|TRBV7-2
CASSLAAGNNEQFF
TGTGCCAGCAGCTTAGCTGCAGGGAACAATGAGCAGTTCTTC
>NA|TRBJ1-6|few|TRBV7-2
CASSQAEGMNNSPLHF
TGTGCCAGCAGCCAAGCTGAGGGGATGAATAATTCACCCCTCCACTTT
>NA|TRBJ2-1|many|TRBV24-1
CATSEWSVNEQFF
TGTGCCACCAGTGAGTGGAGCGTCAATGAGCAGTTCTTC
>TRBD1|TRBJ2-1|NA|TRBV29-1
CSVEGQGSNEQFF
TGCAGCGTTGAGGGACAGGGCTCCAATGAGCAGTTCTTC
>NA|TRBJ2-7|NA|TRBV20-1
CSASSRDQQYF
TGCAGTGCTAGTAGCAGGGATCAGCAGTACTTC
>NA|TRBJ1-4|NA|TRBV30
CAWRFDEKLFF
TGTGCCTGGAGGTTCGATGAAAAACTGTTTTTT
>NA|TRBJ1-2|few|TRBV7-2
CASSPDSGRGYTF
TGTGCCAGCAGTCCGGATTCCGGGCGTGGCTACACCTTC
>NA|TRBJ2-5|many|TRBV20-1
CSAQRTEKETQYF
TGCAGTGCCCAACGGACCGAGAAAGAGACCCAGTACTTC
>TRBD2|TRBJ2-3|many|TRBV20-1
CSAPLAGGARRTQYF
TGCAGTGCCCCCTTGGCGGGGGGGGCCCGGCGAACGCAGTATTTT
>TRBD2|TRBJ2-1|NA|TRBV20-1
CSARTGTSRREQFF
TGCAGTGCTAGAACCGGGACTAGTCGACGCGAGCAGTTCTTC
>NA|TRBJ2-5|once|TRBV7-8
CASTDLRDLEAQYF
TGTGCCAGCACCGACCTCAGGGATTTAGAGGCCCAGTACTTC
>NA|TRBJ2-3|many|TRBV29-1
CSVGAGSTDTQYF
TGCAGCGTTGGAGCGGGCAGCACAGATACGCAGTATTTT
>NA|TRBJ2-7|many|TRBV29-1
CSAGVRGRTYEQYF
TGCAGCGCAGGGGTACGGGGGAGAACCTACGAGCAGTACTTC
>TRBD1|TRBJ1-2|NA|TRBV29-1
CSVPTSTGTGSGYTF
TGCAGCGTGCCTACCTCCACCGGGACAGGGTCCGGCTACACCTTC
>NA|TRBJ2-6|NA|TRBV3-1
CASSQGWRGANVLTF
TGTGCCAGCAGCCAAGGGTGGAGGGGGGCCAACGTCCTGACTTTC
>TRBD2|TRBJ2-7|NA|TRBV7-2
CASSLEMGLGYEQYF
TGTGCCAGCAGCTTAGAAATGGGACTAGGATACGAGCAGTACTTC
>NA|TRBJ2-2|NA|TRBV5-5
CASSRARGELSGELFF
TGTGCCAGCAGCCGCGCAAGGGGGGAACTGTCTGGGGAGCTGTTTTTT
>NA|TRBJ1-2|few|TRBV5-1
CASSLVSGEYGYTF
TGCGCCAGCAGCTTGGTGTCAGGGGAATATGGCTACACCTTC
>NA|TRBJ1-2|NA|TRBV6-4
CASSLGTVFGYGYTF
TGTGCCAGCAGTCTCGGGACGGTCTTCGGCTATGGCTACACCTTC
>TRBD1|TRBJ1-1|few|TRBV5-1
CASSLAWTGSTEAFF
TGCGCCAGCAGCTTAGCCTGGACAGGGAGCACTGAAGCTTTCTTT
>NA|TRBJ2-1|once|TRBV7-9
CACSPRAGHFFSYNEQFF
TGTGCCTGCAGCCCACGGGCTGGGCACTTTTTCTCCTACAATGAGCAGTTCTTC
>NA|TRBJ2-7|many|TRBV5-1
CASSLIGLSGTRDSPSRALYEQYF
TGCGCCAGCAGCTTGATTGGGTTGAGCGGCACCCGGGACTCCCCGAGTAGGGCCCTCTACGAGCAGTACTTC
>NA|TRBJ2-5|few|TRBV6-6
CASRPTGARETQYF
TGTGCCAGCAGACCGACAGGAGCGAGGGAGACCCAGTACTTC
>TRBD1|TRBJ1-2|NA|TRBV7-2
CASSLRVGTANYGYTF
TGTGCCAGCAGCTTACGGGTCGGGACAGCAAACTATGGCTACACCTTC
>NA|TRBJ2-6|NA|TRBV7-9
CASSHGRDSGANVRTF
TGTGCCAGCAGCCACGGACGGGACTCTGGGGCCAACGTCCGGACTTTC